These 24 T cell receptor beta chains were sequenced from one sample in a study of OX40 agonist ivuxolimab in advanced cancers. The table came from immunoSEQ multiplex PCR; TCRdb's copy has only in-frame clones and leaves some out. The sample shows around 50,000 clones, approximately 90% of them seen only once. Sequencing used CD4+ or CD8+ T cells sorted from blood, obtained in a trial of the OX40 agonist ivuxolimab. These receptors were taken from an adult with an advanced solid tumor such as melanoma, head and neck, liver or kidney cancer.

V is TRBV18 and J is TRBJ2-3; tentative D call: TRBD1 (5 bases). The ends were cut back, 3 bases at V and 0 bases at J, with 10 bases in the middle. Germline V lookup: CDR1 KGHSH, CDR2 LQKENI. The CDR3 has 15 residues. CDR3 coding DNA: TGTGCCAGCTCACCCCGGGCAGGGAGCACAGATACGCAGTATTTT. Amino acid sequence: CASSPRAGSTDTQYF.

The CDR3 DNA reads as TGCAGCGTTGCTCTAGGACCTAGGGAGACCCAGTACTTC. This encodes CSVALGPRETQYF. The chain has TRBV29-1 and TRBJ2-5; D gene uncertain. Trimming took 4 bases from V and 5 from J, leaving 14 bases between them. CDR1 and CDR2 from the germline V gene are SQVTM and ANQGSEA. The CDR3 consists of 13 residues.

V usage is TRBV29-1 and J usage is TRBJ1-6, with unresolved D. CDR1 and CDR2 from the germline V gene are SQVTM and ANQGSEA. Deletions cut 4 bases from V and 0 bases from J, with 13 bases between. The CDR3 is made up of 16 amino acids. The CDR3 loop is CSVGVWTPSYNSPLHF. In nucleotides, the CDR3 is TGCAGCGTTGGGGTATGGACGCCCTCCTATAATTCACCCCTCCACTTT.

The genes are TRBV7-9 and TRBJ1-1; 8 bases map to TRBD1. The CDR3 is 15 residues long. Germline loops: CDR1 SEHNR, CDR2 FQNEAQ (reference sequence). Unmatched junction bases numbered 6, after V lost 3 bases and J lost 3 bases. This chain's CDR3 is CASSFRDRRYTEAFF. CDR3 nucleotides: TGTGCCAGCAGCTTTCGGGACAGGCGCTACACTGAAGCTTTCTTT.

There are a few counts of this clone. V and J are TRBV4-1 and TRBJ2-7, with D perhaps assigned TRBD1 or TRBD2 (6 bases each). The CDR3 has 16 amino acids. Trimming removed 1 base at V and 5 bases at J, with 18 bases between. Looked up from germline, CDR1 is MGHRA and CDR2 is YSYEKL. Written as DNA, the CDR3 is TGCGCCAGCAGCCAAGGGGTGAGAAGGGGGGCCAACGAGCAGTACTTC. It is translated as CASSQGVRRGANEQYF.

V gene TRBV28 combines with J gene TRBJ1-1; D unclear. This CDR3 is 16 amino acids long. CDR1 is MDHEN, CDR2 SYDVKM, per germline. The V and J ends lost 6 bases and 8 bases respectively, with 25 bases between them. CDR3 coding DNA: TGTGCCAGCAGACGTGGGCGGCGGATTGATATGCCCGAAGCTTTCTTT. It is translated as CASRRGRRIDMPEAFF.

This chain connects TRBV5-1 to TRBJ2-1, with D possibly being TRBD1 (5 bases). This CDR3 is 15 amino acids long. CDR1 and CDR2 (germline): SGHRS, YFSETQ. With 5 bases removed from V and 4 bases from J, the gap between germline ends came to 16 bases. The CDR3 coding sequence is TGCGCCAGCAGGCCCCGTTCCCAGGGTTACAATGAGCAGTTCTTC. Protein sequence: CASRPRSQGYNEQFF. The full variable domain, with the rest looked up from reference TRBV5-1 and TRBJ2-1, is KAGVTQTPRYLIKTRGQQVTLSCSPISGHRSVSWYQQTPGQGLQFLFEYFSETQRNKGNFPGRFSGRQFSNSRSEMNVSTLELGDSALYLCASRPRSQGYNEQFFGPGTRLTVL.

V usage is TRBV18 and J usage is TRBJ1-2; 7 nucleotides match TRBD1. J lost 6 bases, V lost 2 bases, and 12 bases had no gene match. Germline values: CDR1 KGHSH, CDR2 LQKENI. The CDR3 runs 16 residues. The DNA for the CDR3 is TGTGCCAGCTCACCAAAGACAGGGTCCTTTTTGGATGGCTACACCTTC. It is translated as CASSPKTGSFLDGYTF.

The V gene is TRBV4-1, the J gene TRBJ2-7, with 7 bases aligning to TRBD1. Per germline, CDR1 MGHRA and CDR2 YSYEKL. Trimming cost V 4 bases and J 2 bases; bases outside gene matches: 8. The CDR3 sequence is 15 residues long. CDR3 sequence: CASSRGTAETYEQYF. The CDR3 DNA follows: TGCGCCAGCAGCCGAGGGACAGCAGAGACCTACGAGCAGTACTTC.

The genes are TRBV21-1 and TRBJ2-7; the table's D call, TRBD2, has no DNA check behind it. TRBV21-1 is given as a pseudogene. The CDR3 runs 15 residues. The CDR3 DNA is TGTGCCAGCAGCAAAGAGGCTAGCGGTCACTACGAGCAGTACTTC. Its translation: CASSKEASGHYEQYF.

The chain uses TRBV4-1 and TRBJ2-7; 11 bases map to TRBD2. CDR3 length: 19 amino acids. Germline V lookup: CDR1 MGHRA, CDR2 YSYEKL. The junction had 10 bases not matched to a gene; V was cut back by 0 bases and J by 0 bases. Written as DNA, the CDR3 is TGCGCCAGCAGCCAAGATTGGTGGCTAGCGGGGGGTAACTCCTACGAGCAGTACTTC. It translates to CASSQDWWLAGGNSYEQYF.

This rearrangement joins TRBV6-6 to TRBJ2-7; no firm D call. Germline CDR1 reads MNHNY; CDR2 reads SVGAGI (reference sequence). The CDR3 runs 13 residues. V lost 3 bases and J lost 2, with 8 bases in between. The CDR3 loop is CASSYSIPYEQYF. DNA of the CDR3: TGTGCCAGCAGTTATAGCATACCCTACGAGCAGTACTTC.

This clone occurred once. The chain links TRBV9 to TRBJ1-1; D not certain. Trimming shortened V by 2 bases and J by 5 bases, and 10 bases separated the two germline ends. Germline CDR1 reads SGDLS; CDR2 reads YYNGEE. This CDR3 spans 13 amino acids. This CDR3 is CASSVRPGTEAFF. The CDR3 nucleotides are TGTGCCAGCAGCGTCCGGCCCGGAACTGAAGCTTTCTTT.

The chain recombines TRBV6-5 with TRBJ1-5; 7 bases are a match to TRBD1. V trimming: 5 bases; J trimming: 0 bases; junction bases outside the gene matches: 4. CDR3 size: 15 residues. Germline-derived CDR1 and CDR2 are MNHEY and SVGAGI. Written as DNA, the CDR3 is TGTGCCAGCAGTCACGACAGGGATAGCAATCAGCCCCAGCATTTT. This translates into CASSHDRDSNQPQHF.

The chain carries TRBV5-5 and TRBJ2-3, with D unclear. V lost 4 bases and J 8 bases, leaving 8 bases between the germline ends. Germline V gene data show CDR1 as SGHKS and CDR2 as YYEKEE (reference sequence). The CDR3 runs to 11 residues. This CDR3 reads CASSQTGTQYF. CDR3 DNA: TGTGCCAGCAGCCAAACGGGTACGCAGTATTTT.

This chain connects TRBV5-1 to TRBJ1-1; 9 bases match TRBD1. Losses at the gene ends were 0 bases for V and 1 base for J; bases not matched to a gene: 1. Per the germline V gene, CDR1 is SGHRS and CDR2 is YFSETQ. There are 15 residues in the CDR3. CDR3 protein: CASSLGDRENTEAFF. DNA for the CDR3: TGCGCCAGCAGCTTGGGGGACAGGGAGAACACTGAAGCTTTCTTT.

This clone was seen a few times. The rearrangement links TRBV15 to TRBJ1-4; D is unclear. V was pared by 2 bases and J by 5 bases, with 6 bases between. Germline V gene data show CDR1 as LNHNV and CDR2 as YYDKDF (reference sequence). There are 13 residues in the CDR3. In DNA, the CDR3 is TGTGCCACCAGCAGACTACGGAATGAAAAACTGTTTTTT. Residues: CATSRLRNEKLFF.

The V gene is TRBV10-3, the J gene TRBJ2-5; no definite D call. Trimming cost V 10 bases and J 7 bases, with 22 bases left between them. CDR1 ENHRY and CDR2 SYGVKD come from the germline V gene. This CDR3 has 14 amino acids. CDR3 region: CATTNTVTWVTQYF. As DNA, the CDR3 is TGTGCCACCACCAATACAGTGACCTGGGTGACCCAGTACTTC.

The V and J genes are TRBV28 and TRBJ2-1; TRBD2 matches at 10 bases. The trim removed 1 base at V and 5 bases at J, leaving 8 bases unmatched. CDR1 is MDHEN, CDR2 SYDVKM, per germline. There are 17 residues in the CDR3. The CDR3 here is CASSLYRGLAAHNEQFF. CDR3 DNA: TGTGCCAGCAGTTTATATCGTGGACTAGCGGCCCACAATGAGCAGTTCTTC.

V and J are TRBV9 and TRBJ1-2, with D uncertain. Germline CDR1 and CDR2: SGDLS and YYNGEE. V lost 7 bases and J lost 6, with 19 bases in between. CDR3 length: 14 amino acids. This CDR3 reads CASGLYTRVDGYTF. CDR3 nucleotides: TGTGCCAGCGGACTCTATACACGGGTCGATGGCTACACCTTC. The complete variable domain, with remaining parts taken from reference TRBV9 and TRBJ1-2, reads DSGVTQTPKHLITATGQRVTLRCSPRSGDLSVYWYQQSLDQGLQFLIQYYNGEERAKGNILERFSAQQFPDLHSELNLSSLELGDSALYFCASGLYTRVDGYTFGSGTRLTVV.

In this sample, this clone turned up a few times. This chain uses TRBV6-6 with TRBJ2-2; D is perhaps TRBD1 (7 bases). V was clipped by 5 bases and J by 3 bases, with 10 bases between them. Germline values: CDR1 MNHNY, CDR2 SVGAGI (reference sequence). The CDR3 spans 14 residues. The CDR3, as DNA: TGTGCCAGCAGTCGCAGGGGGGACACCGGGGAGCTGTTTTTT. Translation: CASSRRGDTGELFF.

The V gene is TRBV2, the J gene TRBJ2-7, with no clear D. This CDR3 contains 12 residues. The V gene lost 7 bases and the J gene lost 3 bases, with 10 bases spanning the gap. The germline V gene encodes CDR1 SNHLY and CDR2 FYNNEI. The CDR3 protein is CASMASIYEQYF. The CDR3 DNA is TGTGCCAGCATGGCTAGTATCTACGAGCAGTACTTC. The entire variable domain, with the rest obtained from reference TRBV2 and TRBJ2-7, is as follows: EPEVTQTPSHQVTQMGQEVILRCVPISNHLYFYWYRQILGQKVEFLVSFYNNEISEKSEIFDDQFSVERPDGSNFTLKIRSTKLEDSAMYFCASMASIYEQYFGPGTRLTVT.

The gene calls are TRBV7-2 and TRBJ2-6; perhaps D is TRBD1 or TRBD2 (6 bases each). Germline assignment: CDR1 SGHTA and CDR2 FQGNSA. Trimming removed 5 bases at V and 0 bases at J, with 20 bases between. The CDR3 length is 19 residues. CDR3 protein: CASSGGADTGSSGANVLTF. The CDR3 DNA reads as TGTGCCAGCAGCGGAGGGGCGGACACAGGGAGCTCTGGGGCCAACGTCCTGACTTTC.

The chain links TRBV11-3 to TRBJ2-5; 8 nucleotides align to TRBD2. CDR3 length: 14 amino acids. Germline V gives CDR1 SGHNT, CDR2 YENEEA. Losses at the gene ends were 3 bases for V and 2 bases for J; bases not matched to a gene: 2. This CDR3 reads CASSLGGGQETQYF. The CDR3 nucleotides read TGTGCCAGCAGCTTGGGCGGGGGGCAAGAGACCCAGTACTTC.